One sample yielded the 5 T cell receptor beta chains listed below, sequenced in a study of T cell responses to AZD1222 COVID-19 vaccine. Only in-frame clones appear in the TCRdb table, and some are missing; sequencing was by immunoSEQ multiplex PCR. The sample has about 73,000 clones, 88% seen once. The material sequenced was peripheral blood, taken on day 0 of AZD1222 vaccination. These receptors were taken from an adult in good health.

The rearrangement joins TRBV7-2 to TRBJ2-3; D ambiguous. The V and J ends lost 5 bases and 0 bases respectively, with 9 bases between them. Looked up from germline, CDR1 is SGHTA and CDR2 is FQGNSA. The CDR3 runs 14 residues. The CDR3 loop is CASSDLSSTDTQYF. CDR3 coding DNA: TGTGCCAGCAGCGACCTTTCTAGCACAGATACGCAGTATTTT.

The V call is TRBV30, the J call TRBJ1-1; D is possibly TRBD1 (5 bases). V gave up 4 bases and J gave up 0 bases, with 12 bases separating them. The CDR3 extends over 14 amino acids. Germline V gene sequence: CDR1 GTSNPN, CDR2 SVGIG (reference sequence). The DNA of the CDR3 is TGTGCCTGGATTCTCCAGGGAATGAACACTGAAGCTTTCTTT. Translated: CAWILQGMNTEAFF.

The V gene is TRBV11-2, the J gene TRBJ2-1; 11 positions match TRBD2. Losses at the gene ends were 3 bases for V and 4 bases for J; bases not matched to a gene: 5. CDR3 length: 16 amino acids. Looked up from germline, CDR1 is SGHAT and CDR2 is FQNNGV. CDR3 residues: CASSFSSGGLYNEQFF. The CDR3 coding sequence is TGTGCCAGCAGCTTCTCTAGCGGGGGGCTTTACAATGAGCAGTTCTTC.

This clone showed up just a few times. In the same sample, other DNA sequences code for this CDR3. The CDR3 protein is CASSSGTGSYEQYF. The CDR3, as DNA: TGTGCCAGCAGCTCTGGGACAGGGAGTTATGAGCAGTACTTC. This chain joins TRBV13 and TRBJ2-7; 9 bases are a match to TRBD1. Looked up from germline, CDR1 is PRHDT and CDR2 is FYEKMQ (reference sequence). Trimming removed 4 bases from V and 7 bases from J; junction bases left unmatched: 8. The CDR3 has 14 amino acids.

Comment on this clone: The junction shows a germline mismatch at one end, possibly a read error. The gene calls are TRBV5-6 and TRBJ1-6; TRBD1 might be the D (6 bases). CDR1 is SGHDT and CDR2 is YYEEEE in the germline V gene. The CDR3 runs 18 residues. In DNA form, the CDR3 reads TGTGCCAGCAGCTTGGCGCAGGGGCCATACTCCCATAATTCACCCCTCCACTTT. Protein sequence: CASSLAQGPYSHNSPLHF.